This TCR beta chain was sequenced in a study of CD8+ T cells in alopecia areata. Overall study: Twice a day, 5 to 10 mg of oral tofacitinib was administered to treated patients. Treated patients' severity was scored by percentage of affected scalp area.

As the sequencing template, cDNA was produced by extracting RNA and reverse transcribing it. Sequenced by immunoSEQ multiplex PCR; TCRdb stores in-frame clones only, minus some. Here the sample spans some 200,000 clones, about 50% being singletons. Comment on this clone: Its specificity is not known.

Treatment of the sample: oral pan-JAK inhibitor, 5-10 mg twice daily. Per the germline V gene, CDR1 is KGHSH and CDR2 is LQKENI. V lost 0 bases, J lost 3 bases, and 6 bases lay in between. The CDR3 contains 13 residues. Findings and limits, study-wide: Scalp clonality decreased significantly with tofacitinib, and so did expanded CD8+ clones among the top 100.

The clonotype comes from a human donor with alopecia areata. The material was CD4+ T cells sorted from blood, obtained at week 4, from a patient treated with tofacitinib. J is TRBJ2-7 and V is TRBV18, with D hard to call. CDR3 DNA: TGTGCCAGCTCACCACCGGCCGGCTACGAGCAGTACTTC. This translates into CASSPPAGYEQYF. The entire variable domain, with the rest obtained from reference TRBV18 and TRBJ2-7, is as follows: NAGVMQNPRHLVRRRGQEARLRCSPMKGHSHVYWYRQLPEEGLKFMVYLQKENIIDESGMPKERFSAEFPKEGPSILRIQQVVRGDSAAYFCASSPPAGYEQYFGPGTRLTVT.